Presented here are 27 T cell receptor beta chains from one specimen sequenced in a study of shared clonotypes between healthy human individuals. The repertoire was sequenced with immunoSEQ multiplex PCR; TCRdb's copy has only in-frame clones and lacks some. Altogether roughly 520,000 clones are present, about 96% being singletons, with the ten largest covering under 0.065%. The sample consisted of naive CD4+ T cells sorted from blood. Subset described: CD45RA+ positively selected. The receptors originated from a woman in her 30s in good health.

This chain uses TRBV11-3 with TRBJ2-7; 15 bases agree with TRBD2. The J segment lost 4 bases and the V segment lost 4 bases, leaving 2 bases of the junction unmatched. From germline, CDR1 is SGHNT and CDR2 YENEEA. This CDR3 contains 15 residues. Here the CDR3 DNA reads TGTGCCAGCAGCTCCGGACTAGCGGGAGGGTACGAGCAGTACTTC. Translated, it gives CASSSGLAGGYEQYF. Full variable domain (missing parts from reference TRBV11-3 and TRBJ2-7): EAGVVQSPRYKIIEKKQPVAFWCNPISGHNTLYWYLQNLGQGPELLIRYENEEAVDDSQLPKDRFSAERLKGVDSTLKIQPAELGDSAVYLCASSSGLAGGYEQYFGPGTRLTVT.

This rearrangement joins TRBV28 to TRBJ2-1; tentatively, D is TRBD2 (5 bases). Germline V gene lookup returns CDR1 MDHEN and CDR2 SYDVKM. The ends were cut back, 5 bases at V and 6 bases at J, with 11 bases in the middle. CDR3 size: 13 residues. The CDR3 protein is CASSPGVTNEQFF. As DNA, the CDR3 is TGTGCCAGCAGTCCCGGGGTCACCAATGAGCAGTTCTTC.

V is TRBV6-1 and J is TRBJ2-1; TRBD2 agrees at 13 bases. CDR1 and CDR2 (germline): MNHNS, SASEGT. V shed 4 bases, J shed 2 bases, and the junction held 5 bases outside the gene matches. The CDR3 runs 17 residues. The CDR3 DNA is TGTGCCAGCAGTGGGACTAGCGGGAGAGTCACCTACAATGAGCAGTTCTTC. Protein: CASSGTSGRVTYNEQFF.

The CDR3 region is CASRSSWGQVYEQYF. The DNA for the CDR3 is TGTGCCAGCAGATCTAGCTGGGGACAGGTCTACGAGCAGTACTTC. This chain connects TRBV6-6 to TRBJ2-7; 8 positions agree with TRBD1. The germline V gene encodes CDR1 MNHNY and CDR2 SVGAGI (reference sequence). This CDR3 is built from 15 residues. J was trimmed by 3 bases and V by 6 bases; bases with no gene match: 10.

The chain joins TRBV5-1 to TRBJ2-7; 7 bases map to TRBD2. CDR1 and CDR2 (germline): SGHRS, YFSETQ. The CDR3 runs to 16 residues. The J segment lost 4 bases and the V segment lost 1 base, leaving 11 bases of the junction unmatched. This CDR3 reads CASSLIPSGEGYEQYF. DNA for the CDR3: TGCGCCAGCAGCTTGATACCCAGCGGGGAGGGGTACGAGCAGTACTTC. Complete variable domain (other parts from reference TRBV5-1 and TRBJ2-7): KAGVTQTPRYLIKTRGQQVTLSCSPISGHRSVSWYQQTPGQGLQFLFEYFSETQRNKGNFPGRFSGRQFSNSRSEMNVSTLELGDSALYLCASSLIPSGEGYEQYFGPGTRLTVT.

V and J are TRBV28 and TRBJ1-4; tentatively, D is TRBD1 (5 bases). Germline CDR1 and CDR2: MDHEN and SYDVKM. This CDR3 has 14 amino acids. V was shortened by 9 bases and J by 4 bases, with 15 bases between the two germline ends. CDR3 in amino acids: CASTEGSINEKLFF. The CDR3, as DNA: TGTGCCAGTACTGAGGGGTCTATTAATGAAAAACTGTTTTTT.

With regard to this clone: Other nucleotide sequences from this sample produce the same CDR3. The chain recombines TRBV18 with TRBJ2-7, with D possibly TRBD1 on 6 matching bases. The CDR3 spans 14 residues. Per germline, CDR1 KGHSH and CDR2 LQKENI. V was shortened by 2 bases and J by 0 bases, with 8 bases between the two germline ends. CDR3: CASSPTGSSYEQYF. CDR3 bases: TGTGCCAGCTCACCAACAGGGAGCTCCTACGAGCAGTACTTC.

This chain uses TRBV18 with TRBJ2-2; maybe TRBD2 (6 bases). CDR1 and CDR2 (germline): KGHSH, LQKENI. V was clipped by 2 bases and J by 4 bases, with 11 bases between them. CDR3 length equals 15 residues. Here the CDR3 reads CASSPGGGATGELFF. The CDR3 nucleotides read TGTGCCAGCTCACCAGGAGGAGGGGCCACCGGGGAGCTGTTTTTT.

The genes are TRBV6-5 and TRBJ1-2; D gene uncertain. CDR3 length: 14 residues. V dropped 2 bases and J dropped 4 bases, with 11 bases sitting between them. CDR1 and CDR2 (germline): MNHEY, SVGAGI. Written as DNA, the CDR3 is TGTGCCAGCAGTTACCGGGTGCAGACCTATGGCTACACCTTC. Translating it yields CASSYRVQTYGYTF.

This sequence joins TRBV28 and TRBJ2-7; 8 nucleotides line up with TRBD2. This CDR3 is built from 13 residues. Per germline, CDR1 MDHEN and CDR2 SYDVKM. The V segment lost 8 bases and the J segment 5 bases; nucleotides outside the gene matches: 8. This CDR3 is CASAPGGSNEQYF. In DNA form, the CDR3 reads TGTGCCAGCGCGCCGGGAGGGTCCAACGAGCAGTACTTC.

The V and J genes are TRBV9 and TRBJ1-2; D may be TRBD1 (5 bases). The length of the CDR3 is 15 residues. Germline V gives CDR1 SGDLS, CDR2 YYNGEE. V lost 0 bases to trimming and J lost 2 bases, with 11 bases between them. The DNA for the CDR3 is TGTGCCAGCAGCGTAGCACGGACAACCAACTATGGCTACACCTTC. This encodes CASSVARTTNYGYTF.

The chain is built from TRBV28 and TRBJ2-7; a possible D gene is TRBD2 (5 bases). The germline V gene encodes CDR1 MDHEN and CDR2 SYDVKM. The CDR3 consists of 14 residues. V gave up 5 bases and J gave up 2 bases, with 13 bases separating them. The CDR3 nucleotides are TGTGCCAGCAGTGCGGACTCTACTCCCTACGAGCAGTACTTC. Its translation is CASSADSTPYEQYF.

The chain is built from TRBV2 and TRBJ1-2; a weak D match, TRBD1 (5 bases). V lost 3 bases and J lost 2, with 7 bases in between. The CDR3 is 13 amino acids. Germline lookup yields CDR1 SNHLY and CDR2 FYNNEI. The CDR3 DNA reads as TGTGCCAGCAGTGAGGACATAAACTATGGCTACACCTTC. Protein sequence: CASSEDINYGYTF.

The genes are TRBV10-3 and TRBJ1-1, with 7 bases matching TRBD1. CDR1 and CDR2 (germline): ENHRY, SYGVKD. CDR3 length: 17 residues. Trimming at V came to 3 bases and at J to 4 bases, leaving 14 bases not matched to a gene. The CDR3 nucleotides are TGTGCCATCAGTGACCGACAGGGCGCGACACCCTCCACTGAAGCTTTCTTT. Its translation: CAISDRQGATPSTEAFF.

This chain joins TRBV5-1 and TRBJ2-1, with D perhaps TRBD1 (5 bases). CDR3 length: 13 residues. Germline values: CDR1 SGHRS, CDR2 YFSETQ. The V and J ends lost 0 bases and 8 bases respectively, with 9 bases between them. CDR3 sequence reads: CASSLAGSDEQFF. The CDR3 nucleotides are TGCGCCAGCAGCTTGGCAGGGTCCGATGAGCAGTTCTTC.

J is TRBJ2-5 and V is TRBV9; possibly TRBD1 for D (6 bases). V lost 4 bases, J lost 5 bases, and 12 bases lay in between. The CDR3 has 13 amino acids. CDR1 is SGDLS and CDR2 is YYNGEE in the germline V gene. CDR3 protein: CASSSTGLETQYF. CDR3 bases: TGTGCCAGCAGCTCAACAGGGTTGGAGACCCAGTACTTC.

This chain links TRBV5-1 with TRBJ1-1; TRBD1 aligns across 7 bases. Germline CDR1 reads SGHRS; CDR2 reads YFSETQ. J gave up 3 bases and V 4 bases, and 6 bases lay outside the gene matches. The CDR3 consists of 14 residues. CDR3 sequence (DNA): TGCGCCAGCAGCAGGGACAGCATGGACACTGAAGCTTTCTTT. Translation gives CASSRDSMDTEAFF.

The chain is built from TRBV7-7 and TRBJ2-3; tentative D call: TRBD2 (6 bases). Germline values: CDR1 SSHAT, CDR2 FNYEAQ (reference sequence). The CDR3 is made up of 14 amino acids. V lost 3 bases and J lost 6, with 13 bases in between. The CDR3 here is CASSFDGAGDTQYF. Here the CDR3 DNA reads TGTGCCAGCAGCTTTGACGGGGCGGGGGATACGCAGTATTTT.

The chain couples TRBV5-4 to TRBJ2-7, with TRBD2 identical over 7 bases. The CDR3 runs 15 residues. Germline lookup yields CDR1 SGHNT and CDR2 YYREEE (reference sequence). Trimming took 2 bases from V and 6 from J; bases not matched to a gene: 11. In DNA, the CDR3 is TGTGCCAGCAGCTTATCGGCGGGAGCACCGGGCGAGCAGTACTTC. Encoded protein: CASSLSAGAPGEQYF.

The rearrangement links TRBV10-1 to TRBJ1-5; no clear D gene. V was pared by 2 bases and J by 4 bases, with 6 bases between. The germline gives CDR1 WNHNN, CDR2 SYGVQD (reference sequence). There are 13 residues in the CDR3. CDR3 residues: CASSENRNQPQHF. The CDR3 bases are TGCGCCAGCAGTGAGAATAGAAATCAGCCCCAGCATTTT.

This clone was seen a handful of times. The rearrangement links TRBV4-1 to TRBJ1-1, with a tentative D call TRBD1 (5 bases). CDR1 is MGHRA, CDR2 YSYEKL, per germline. This CDR3 comprises 16 residues. Trimming took 1 base from V and 3 from J, leaving 15 bases between them. The DNA for the CDR3 is TGCGCCAGCAGCCAAGGAATCGGTAGAGGGGACACTGAAGCTTTCTTT. Translated, it gives CASSQGIGRGDTEAFF.

This chain joins TRBV19 and TRBJ1-5; tentative D call: TRBD1 (5 bases). The CDR3 extends over 15 amino acids. V was shortened by 5 bases and J by 4 bases, with 15 bases between the two germline ends. From germline, CDR1 is LNHDA and CDR2 SQIVND (reference sequence). CDR3 residues: CASSLPWTPNQPQHF. Here the CDR3 DNA reads TGTGCCAGTAGTCTCCCCTGGACACCTAATCAGCCCCAGCATTTT.

The rearrangement links TRBV18 to TRBJ2-7; 7 positions agree with TRBD1. Germline loops: CDR1 KGHSH, CDR2 LQKENI. Trimming at V came to 3 bases and at J to 4 bases, leaving 9 bases not matched to a gene. This CDR3 is built from 15 residues. This CDR3 is CASSPTTGNPYEQYF. The DNA of the CDR3 is TGTGCCAGCTCACCCACGACAGGGAATCCGTACGAGCAGTACTTC.

The chain links TRBV7-9 to TRBJ1-4; D might be TRBD1 (6 bases). Trimming removed 4 bases at V and 6 bases at J, with 12 bases between. From germline, CDR1 is SEHNR and CDR2 FQNEAQ (reference sequence). This CDR3 region has 14 residues. CDR3 bases: TGTGCCAGCAGCTCCGGGACATCGGATGAAAAACTGTTTTTT. Translated: CASSSGTSDEKLFF.

This rearrangement joins TRBV6-6 to TRBJ2-1, with TRBD2 matching over 11 bases. V lost 6 bases, J lost 5 bases, and 6 bases stayed unmatched. Looked up from germline, CDR1 is MNHNY and CDR2 is SVGAGI (reference sequence). The CDR3 covers 15 residues. The CDR3 loop is CASRPLAGGNNEQFF. The CDR3 bases are TGTGCCAGCAGACCCCTAGCGGGAGGTAACAATGAGCAGTTCTTC.

The chain combines TRBV9 with TRBJ2-2; perhaps TRBD1 as D (6 bases). V shed 5 bases and J shed 4 bases, with 15 bases lying between them. This CDR3 region has 15 residues. The V gene's germline CDR1 is SGDLS and CDR2 YYNGEE. The CDR3 DNA reads TGTGCCAGCAGGGTGGGCAGGGGCACCACCGGGGAGCTGTTTTTT. Its protein is CASRVGRGTTGELFF.

This chain connects TRBV28 to TRBJ2-5, with D possibly called TRBD1 or TRBD2 (7 bases each). V gave up 3 bases and J gave up 11 bases, with 19 bases separating them. The CDR3 length is 14 residues. Per germline, CDR1 MDHEN and CDR2 SYDVKM. In DNA, the CDR3 is TGTGCCAGCAGTTTGGGGAACAGGGGAGGGGAGCAGTACTTC. Translation: CASSLGNRGGEQYF.